Detailed here is one T cell receptor beta chain. Its antigen has not been determined. The entry originates in a study of cytomegalovirus exposure and HLA in healthy donors (dated by TCRdb to 2017 to 2019). Context from the whole study: An earlier analysis of 587 of the donors reported about 250 Gb of sequence data and some 120 million unique TCR beta sequences from 150 million to 200 million T cells. In a later genetic analysis, genome-wide SNP genotypes for about three fifths of the roughly 670 donors were used, and that subset was treated as a discovery cohort. A later analysis re-examined previously published TCR beta repertoires from 600 to 700 donors and added high-resolution HLA genotyping to investigate patterns of TCR occurrence. High-throughput TCR immunosequencing, statistical association of individual TCRs with disease status, and machine learning were combined to predict cytomegalovirus infection status. Using immunosequencing, the study profiled T cell repertoires from 500 to 800 subjects and related those repertoires to cytomegalovirus serostatus. On average, about 240,000 unique TCR beta nucleotide sequences were sequenced per donor among 398 genotyped donors of the cohort, with approximately 18% of those sequences being non-productive. In addition to the first cohort of 650 to 800 subjects, a separate validation cohort of under 150 different subjects was used. Class I and class II HLA loci were covered by the typing at four-digit resolution. Rather than using new phenotypic data, the later analysis identified candidate immune exposures from TCR beta sequences and from how often those sequences occurred across donors. The genetic ancestry cluster associated with self-reported Caucasian donors included around four fifths of the roughly 360 genotyped donors. The number of donors typed differed by locus, with 629-630 for A, B, C, DRB1 and DQB1, approximately 500 for DQA1, 600 to 610 for DPA1, and roughly 450 for DPB1. The study aimed to test whether cataloging public T cell receptors could reveal signatures of past pathogen exposure. Donor age, sex, ethnicity and CMV serostatus were compiled together with the repertoire data. An earlier analysis of several hundred of the donors applied high-throughput TCR beta sequencing to assess whether each TCR beta V gene segment acted as functional or pseudogenic. All discovery cohort repertoires had been generated using a single sequencing platform. About five DR-DQ haplotypes were treated as single units for association and clustering because of strong linkage in the cohort. About 300 gigabases of sequencing data and 91 million or so unique TCR sequences made up an early release that covered under 750 HLA-typed donors. Broad study findings and their caveats: Because HLA typing was missing for some donors at each locus, association tests included only the typed subset. A later analysis associated about 17,000 TCR beta sequences with specific HLA alleles at a false discovery rate of 0.05. Assigning TCR associations to individual alleles was difficult when HLA alleles, especially DR and DQ, strongly co-occurred. An earlier analysis of approximately 590 of the donors showed that most TCR beta V segments appeared in productive rearrangements either about 87% or about 30% of the time, which broadly matched IMGT annotations. In the study, approximately 160 TCR beta chains were listed as associated with cytomegalovirus. In a later analysis, the rate of TCR association differed among HLA loci, with DRB1 alleles having the most associated TCRs and HLA-C alleles having the fewest. It was suggested by the authors that the approach could potentially be generalized to other disease states and immunological phenotypes. Across donors, most TCR sequences were observed very rarely, whereas some public TCRs were present in many individuals. In vitro tests confirmed that a few of the cytomegalovirus-associated TCR beta chains recognize cytomegalovirus antigens. In this cohort, only TCR beta chains were sequenced, and detectable features were limited by the absence of alpha or paired-chain data. Sequencing depth was assumed to be roughly uniform across donors in the presence/absence analyses, though that assumption may not hold. The sequencing pipeline was judged likely to have produced a cluster of highly shared sequence variants as a technical artifact. A later analysis found that most CMV-associated TCR beta chains appeared HLA-restricted, with HLA associations seemingly driven largely by CMV exposure. Some IMGT-functional V segments, including TRBV6-2 and TRBV6-3, could not be distinguished by the 87-base-pair reads and were therefore excluded. CMV serostatus was the only immune exposure information available for the cohort. A further reported finding was that TCR beta sequences accurately predicted the HLA-A and HLA-B alleles for most subjects in the first cohort. In a later genetic analysis, fewer N-insertions in productive TCRs were reported among donors in an Asian-associated ancestry cluster than the approximately 710-donor mean. V-gene and J-gene trimming of TCR beta chains was associated with a missense DCLRE1C variant in a later genetic analysis, and the association was replicated in an independent cohort. The classifier was reported to diagnose cytomegalovirus status with high specificity and sensitivity in both the original and validation cohorts. Linkage disequilibrium might explain the correlated functional status among segregating V segments, but an unknown experimental factor could not be excluded. In a later analysis, HLA-associated TCR beta chains showed more clonal expansion and lower generation probabilities than non-associated chains that were equally common. Around 16 rarely observed V segments, including chromosome 9 orphons, were excluded from the earlier analysis of some 590 of the donors because counts were too low. A later analysis reported that several top co-occurrence clusters appeared linked to parvovirus B19, influenza, CMV and Epstein-Barr virus.

The germline V gene (reference sequence) sets CDR1 to LNHNV and CDR2 to YYDKDF. The CDR3 spans 14 residues, from the cysteine through the phenylalanine. Only CDR3 DNA is held: 42 bases, read in frame from base 1. V is pared back by 0 bases and J by 7 bases, with 12 bases lying between the germline termini. The cohort consisted of 600 or so healthy bone marrow donors. All cohort members were sampled while nominally healthy, although unrecorded immune exposures were likely present. The donor was CMV seronegative and belonged to the group of 352 seronegative cohort members. Every donor gave a peripheral blood sample, and the peripheral blood mononuclear cells from that sample were used for TCR beta sequencing. Genomic DNA was extracted from the blood cell samples with the Qiagen DNeasy Blood Extraction Kit. To prepare the library, the immunoSEQ multiplex PCR assay was applied. For the multiplex PCR, a mixture combining 60 forward primers for TCR Vbeta segments and 13 reverse primers for TCR Jbeta segments was used. Amplification of the CDR3 region of rearranged TCR beta genes was performed with a multiplex PCR assay on genomic DNA. Amplified TCR beta libraries were sequenced as 87-base-pair reads on the Illumina HiSeq System. On the authors' methods: In a later analysis, tens of millions of unique TCR beta chains were counted across the roughly 670 repertoires, and about 10 million of these chains were shared by at least two donors. A nearest-neighbor algorithm error-corrected the raw reads and collapsed the reads into unique sequences, merging closely related sequences to remove PCR and sequencing errors. Alignment of CDR3 sequences to IMGT reference sequences was used to assign V, D and J gene segments. Each retained sequence needed at least a six-nucleotide match to both a V gene segment and a J gene segment. Rearrangements were called productive when the CDR3 lacked stop codons and stayed in frame with V and J; all others were non-productive. Following IMGT convention, CDR3 was defined as the stretch from the second conserved V-encoded cysteine to the conserved J-encoded phenylalanine. Sequences without an unambiguous match to a single V gene segment were excluded from the earlier analysis of about 600 of the donors. In an earlier analysis of 587 of the donors, a V segment was called functional when productive rearrangements were above 56.7%, and segregating when the standard deviation between donors exceeded 5%. A statistical classification framework was built to diagnose cytomegalovirus status from the catalog of TCR beta chain sequences. In a later analysis, V and J genes were assigned by comparing TCR nucleotide sequences against IMGT/GENE-DB human TR gene sequences. In a later analysis, CDR3 sequences and most-parsimonious VDJ recombination scenarios were assigned using the TCRdist pipeline. In a later analysis, each TCR beta chain was defined by its CDR3 amino acid sequence together with its V-gene family, and reads without a unique V-gene family were excluded. As a way to deal with suspected cross-contamination and a sequencing artifact, a later analysis dropped nearly 600 nucleotide sequences that were highly shared and had low generation probability. A later analysis calculated a clonal expansion index for each public chain from normalized within-repertoire ranks of inferred template counts. In a later analysis, generation probabilities were computed using a VDJ recombination model fitted to out-of-frame rearrangements, and the results were checked against IGoR. In a later analysis, hypergeometric tests were used to score TCR-TCR, TCR-HLA and TCR-CMV co-occurrence, with a repertoire-size bias correction applied to TCR pairs. In a later analysis, false discovery rates were estimated by permuting HLA or CMV assignments 20 times. In a later analysis, co-occurring TCRs were grouped using DBSCAN, and TCRdist sequence similarity was added for clustering within HLA-allele-positive subsets. Repertoires with fewer than 30,000 or more than 120,000 public chains, plus five repertoires with anomalous nucleotide sharing, were excluded from co-occurrence clustering. TCRdb retrieved this table from immuneACCESS and kept in-frame rearrangements only. Not all clones are present; in checked studies, unresolved V genes account for under half, and no reason is known for the remainder. The DNA gave D and trimming, while V, J and clone size come from that table. The sample's own table lists around 100,000 clones. The top ten clonotypes cover 0.59% of the sample.

Input material: PBMCs. The clonotype originates from a man aged 50 or older in good health and CMV-seronegative. The chain is made from TRBV15 and TRBJ2-5; the D gene identity is not certain. CDR3 protein: CATSRDGQFLTQYF. The DNA is TGTGCCACCAGCAGAGATGGGCAGTTCTTGACCCAGTACTTC.